Listed below are T cell receptor beta chains from one sample, sequenced in a study of blood T cell repertoires in COVID-19. Clones were sequenced by immunoSEQ multiplex PCR, and TCRdb holds only the in-frame ones, with some missing. The sample has around 300,000 clones; around nine tenths are singletons. Sequenced input: peripheral blood. These receptor sequences come from a woman in her 30s with COVID-19, enrolled during active disease. Both conserved end residues are part of each CDR3. A D gene is named only where the DNA matches it firmly.

v_gene,j_gene,d_gene,CDR3nt,CDR3aa
TRBV19,TRBJ2-3,TRBD2,TGTGCCAGTAGGGACGGGACTAGCGGGAGGTTGGTCACAGATACGCAGTATTTT,CASRDGTSGRLVTDTQYF
TRBV5-8,TRBJ1-3,.,TGTGCCAGCAGCTTTTATATACCCGGACAGGGAAACACCATATATTTT,CASSFYIPGQGNTIYF
TRBV28,TRBJ2-1,.,TGTGCCAGCTCAATGGGACTTTCCACAAATGAGCAGTTCTTC,CASSMGLSTNEQFF
TRBV7-3,TRBJ1-6,.,TGTGCCAGCAGCCTGGGGGCGAATTCACCCCTCCACTTT,CASSLGANSPLHF
TRBV28,TRBJ1-1,TRBD1,TGTGCCAGCACCAACAGGGGTGCGGTTTACACTGAAGCTTTCTTT,CASTNRGAVYTEAFF
TRBV6-5,TRBJ2-7,TRBD2,TGTGCCAGCAGCCGACTAGCGGGCCACGAGCAGTACTTC,CASSRLAGHEQYF
TRBV7-8,TRBJ1-5,.,TGTGCCAGCAGCTTAGAGAGTCAGCCCCAGCATTTT,CASSLESQPQHF
TRBV6-4,TRBJ2-1,TRBD2,TGTGCCAGCAGTGATCTAGCGGGAGATGCGTTCTTC,CASSDLAGDAFF
TRBV19,TRBJ2-6,.,TGTGCCAGTAGTGCTAAAACAGGGAAAGGGGCCAACGTCCTGACTTTC,CASSAKTGKGANVLTF
TRBV4-1,TRBJ2-7,.,TGCGCCAGCAGCCAAGTGGGGGACAAAAATCGCGTTCGGTACTTC,CASSQVGDKNRVRYF